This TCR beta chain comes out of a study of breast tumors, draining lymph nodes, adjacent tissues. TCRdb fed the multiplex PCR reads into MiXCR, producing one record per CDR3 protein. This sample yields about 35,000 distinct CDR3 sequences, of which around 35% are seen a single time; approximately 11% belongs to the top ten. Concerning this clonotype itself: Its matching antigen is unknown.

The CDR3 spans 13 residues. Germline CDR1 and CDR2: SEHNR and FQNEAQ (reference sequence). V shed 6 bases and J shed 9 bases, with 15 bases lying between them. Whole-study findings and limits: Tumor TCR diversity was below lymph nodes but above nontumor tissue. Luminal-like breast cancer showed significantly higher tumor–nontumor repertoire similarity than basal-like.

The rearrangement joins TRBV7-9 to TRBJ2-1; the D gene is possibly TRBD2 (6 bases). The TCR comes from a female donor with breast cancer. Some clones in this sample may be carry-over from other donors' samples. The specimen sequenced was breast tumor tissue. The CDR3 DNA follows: TGTGCCAGCAGTGCGGGGCCATTTGGTGAGCAGTTCTTC. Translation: CASSAGPFGEQFF.